The sequence of this TCR beta chain was determined in a study of sequential checkpoint blockade in melanoma. The germline CDR1 and CDR2 sequences are MNHNS and SASEGT. CDR3 size: 14 residues. The V end was cut by 3 bases, the J end by 3 bases, with 9 bases between. Assay used: immunoSEQ multiplex PCR; TCRdb lists only in-frame clones, some missing. The data show tens of thousands of clones, around nine tenths seen once. Treatment denoted: randomized to nivolumab then ipilimumab (arm A) or the reverse (arm B). From thawed PBMCs, live CD3+CD8+ cells negative for CD19 and CD56 were sorted. This clone was observed once.

This TCR was sampled from a human donor with melanoma. Source: CD8+ T cells sorted from blood (inferred from file names), taken from a patient given nivolumab and ipilimumab in sequence. This chain links TRBV6-1 with TRBJ1-5; D is uncertain. DNA of the CDR3: TGTGCCAGCAGTGACAGTCCCTTCAATCAGCCCCAGCATTTT. Translated, it gives CASSDSPFNQPQHF.